This TCR beta chain is drawn from a study of regulatory T cells in long-lasting Graves disease. A total of 12 residues make up the CDR3, ends included. From germline, CDR1 is MNHNS and CDR2 SASEGT. The sample holds a few counts of this clonotype. It is unclear where the CDR3 begins or ends on the DNA, so no DNA is shown, and the CDR3 is as TCRdb lists it. Time point reported: newly diagnosed GD, antithyroid drugs for less than 3 months. The TCR library was prepared using RNA isolated from PBMCs. Relying on iRepertoire HTBI primers and Arm-PCR of CDR3 regions, the team built TCR beta libraries. TCRdb reanalysed the multiplex PCR reads using MiXCR and keeps one entry per CDR3 protein. The sample includes roughly 430,000 distinct CDR3 sequences, about 16% of them seen just once. This sample also appeared in a second study, on T cells in Graves' hyperthyroidism and ophthalmopathy. Per that paper: With a duration under 2 months, the hyperthyroidism was newly diagnosed in patients aged 18 to 65.

The chain joins TRBV6-1 to TRBJ1-2. Sequenced material: peripheral blood mononuclear cells (PBMCs), taken at new diagnosis, from a patient treated with antithyroid drugs. This receptor was obtained from a woman aged 25-40 years with Graves disease. CDR3 residues: CASSPDVGLGTF.